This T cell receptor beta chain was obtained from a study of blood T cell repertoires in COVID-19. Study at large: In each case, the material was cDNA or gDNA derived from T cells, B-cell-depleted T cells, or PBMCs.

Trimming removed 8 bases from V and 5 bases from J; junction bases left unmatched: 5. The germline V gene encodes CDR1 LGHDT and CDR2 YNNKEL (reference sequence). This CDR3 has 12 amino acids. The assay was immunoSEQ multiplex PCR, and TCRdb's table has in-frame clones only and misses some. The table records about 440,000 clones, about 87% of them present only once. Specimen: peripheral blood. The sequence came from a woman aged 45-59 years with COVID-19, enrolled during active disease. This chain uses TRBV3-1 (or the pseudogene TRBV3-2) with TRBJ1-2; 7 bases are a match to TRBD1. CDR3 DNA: TGTGCCAGCGGATTGACAGGGTATGGCTACACCTTC. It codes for CASGLTGYGYTF.